What follows are 6 T cell receptor beta chains derived from one specimen sequenced in a study of blood T cell repertoires in COVID-19 (dated by TCRdb to about 2020). Libraries came from the immunoSEQ multiplex PCR assay. Sourced from immuneACCESS, this table was stored by TCRdb with only in-frame sequences that have V and J called. A share of the clones is absent; for the studies checked, an unresolved V gene accounts for under half, and the remainder has no known explanation. A total of 68,000 or so clones appear in this sample, over 80% of them only once. The ten largest clones add up to under 50% of the sample. Sequencing was performed on peripheral blood. The origin of the receptors is a human donor in a cohort sampled during active COVID-19.

There are a few counts of this clone. Other DNA sequences in this specimen translate into the identical CDR3. The rearrangement joins TRBV27 to TRBJ1-2, with D unresolved. Germline CDR1 reads MNHEY; CDR2 reads SMNVEV (reference sequence). V lost 2 bases and J 2 bases, leaving 6 bases between the germline ends. This CDR3 comprises 13 residues. CDR3 DNA: TGTGCCAGCAGTTTACGCGAGAACTATGGCTACACCTTC. Its protein product is CASSLRENYGYTF.

This chain connects TRBV7-9 to TRBJ1-3; no firm D call. Germline lookup yields CDR1 SEHNR and CDR2 FQNEAQ (reference sequence). This CDR3 has 14 residues. Trimming removed 10 bases from V and 2 bases from J, with 15 bases in between. CDR3 residues: CATPGFDPGNTIYF. The DNA for the CDR3 is TGTGCCACCCCGGGATTCGACCCTGGAAACACCATATATTTT.

The chain recombines TRBV7-9 with TRBJ2-5; D is possibly TRBD2 (5 bases). The CDR3 is 16 residues long. V dropped 3 bases and J dropped 5 bases, with 19 bases sitting between them. The germline V gene has CDR1 SEHNR and CDR2 FQNEAQ (reference sequence). This CDR3 is CASSFLAPIGGETQYF. In nucleotides, the CDR3 is TGTGCCAGCAGCTTTTTGGCCCCGATAGGCGGGGAGACCCAGTACTTC.

The V and J genes are TRBV28 and TRBJ2-3, with unresolved D. CDR1 and CDR2 from the germline V gene are MDHEN and SYDVKM. V was trimmed by 6 bases and J by 0 bases, leaving 10 bases between them. The length of the CDR3 is 14 residues. CDR3 protein: CASRPAGSTDTQYF. DNA for the CDR3: TGTGCCAGCAGGCCCGCCGGGAGCACAGATACGCAGTATTTT.

This clone was seen once. This chain connects TRBV18 to TRBJ2-1; 8 positions agree with TRBD2. With V trimmed by 2 bases and J by 0 bases, 0 bases remained unmatched. The CDR3 contains 15 residues. The germline V gene encodes CDR1 KGHSH and CDR2 LQKENI. The CDR3 bases are TGTGCCAGCTCACCAAGCGGGGGCTCCTACAATGAGCAGTTCTTC. Translation gives CASSPSGGSYNEQFF.

The rearrangement links TRBV18 to TRBJ2-1; 12 nucleotides match TRBD2. CDR3 length equals 16 residues. The germline gives CDR1 KGHSH, CDR2 LQKENI. The V segment lost 2 bases and the J segment 5 bases; nucleotides outside the gene matches: 4. This chain's CDR3 is CASSPWTSGVDNEQFF. Here the CDR3 DNA reads TGTGCCAGCTCACCATGGACTAGCGGGGTTGACAATGAGCAGTTCTTC. Looking up the rest from reference TRBV18 and TRBJ2-1 gives the full variable domain: NAGVMQNPRHLVRRRGQEARLRCSPMKGHSHVYWYRQLPEEGLKFMVYLQKENIIDESGMPKERFSAEFPKEGPSILRIQQVVRGDSAAYFCASSPWTSGVDNEQFFGPGTRLTVL.